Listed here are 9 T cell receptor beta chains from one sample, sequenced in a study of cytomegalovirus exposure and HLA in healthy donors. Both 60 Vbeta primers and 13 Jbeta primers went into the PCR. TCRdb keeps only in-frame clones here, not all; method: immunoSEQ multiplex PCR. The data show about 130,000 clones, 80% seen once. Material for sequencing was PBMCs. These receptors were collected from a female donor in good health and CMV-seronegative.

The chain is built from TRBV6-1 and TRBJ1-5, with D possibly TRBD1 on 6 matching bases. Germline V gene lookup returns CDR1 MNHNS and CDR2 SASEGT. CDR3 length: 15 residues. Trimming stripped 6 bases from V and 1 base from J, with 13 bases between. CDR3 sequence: CASRKQGISNQPQHF. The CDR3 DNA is TGTGCCAGCAGGAAACAGGGTATCAGCAATCAGCCCCAGCATTTT.

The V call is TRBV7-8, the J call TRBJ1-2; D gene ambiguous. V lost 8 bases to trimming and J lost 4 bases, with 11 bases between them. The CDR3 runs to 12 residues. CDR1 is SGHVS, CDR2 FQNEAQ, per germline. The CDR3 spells CASGEGGYGYTF. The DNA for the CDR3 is TGTGCCAGCGGCGAGGGCGGCTATGGCTACACCTTC.

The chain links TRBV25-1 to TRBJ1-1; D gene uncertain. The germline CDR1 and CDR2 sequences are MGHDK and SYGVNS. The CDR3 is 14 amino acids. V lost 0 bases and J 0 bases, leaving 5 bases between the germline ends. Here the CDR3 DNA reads TGTGCCAGCAGTGAATATTCGGTGAACACTGAAGCTTTCTTT. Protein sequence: CASSEYSVNTEAFF.

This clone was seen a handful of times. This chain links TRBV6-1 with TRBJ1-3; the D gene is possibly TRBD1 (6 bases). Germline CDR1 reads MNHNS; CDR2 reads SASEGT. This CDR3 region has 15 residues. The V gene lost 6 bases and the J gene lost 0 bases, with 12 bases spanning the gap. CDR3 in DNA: TGTGCCAGCAGCAAACAGGGCTTCTCTGGAAACACCATATATTTT. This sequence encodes CASSKQGFSGNTIYF.

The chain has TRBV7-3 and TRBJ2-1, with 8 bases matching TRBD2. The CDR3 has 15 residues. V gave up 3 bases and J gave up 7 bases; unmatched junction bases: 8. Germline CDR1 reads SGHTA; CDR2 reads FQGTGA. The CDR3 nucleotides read TGTGCCAGCAGCTTCGGGGGGGGGCCGAGGAATGAGCAGTTCTTC. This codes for CASSFGGGPRNEQFF.

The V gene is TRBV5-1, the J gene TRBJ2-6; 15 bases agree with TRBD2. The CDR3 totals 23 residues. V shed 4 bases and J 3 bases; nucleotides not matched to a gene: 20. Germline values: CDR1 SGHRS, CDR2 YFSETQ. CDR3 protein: CASSRGLGLAGGKVINGANVLTF. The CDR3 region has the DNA TGCGCCAGCAGCCGGGGACTAGGACTAGCGGGAGGGAAGGTTATTAATGGGGCCAACGTCCTGACTTTC.

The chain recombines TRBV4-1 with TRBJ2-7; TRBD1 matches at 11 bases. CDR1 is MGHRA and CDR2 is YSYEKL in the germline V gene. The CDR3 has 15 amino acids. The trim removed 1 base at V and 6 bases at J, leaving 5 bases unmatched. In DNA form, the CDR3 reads TGCGCCAGCAGCCAAGGTTACGGGACAGGGGGCGAGCAGTACTTC. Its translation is CASSQGYGTGGEQYF.

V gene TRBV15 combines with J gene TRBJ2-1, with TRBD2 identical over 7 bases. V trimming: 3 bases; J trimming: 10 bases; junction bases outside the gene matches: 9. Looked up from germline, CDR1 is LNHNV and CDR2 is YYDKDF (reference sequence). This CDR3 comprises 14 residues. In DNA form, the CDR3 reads TGTGCCACCAGCAGGCGGGACTATTCGAAGGAGCAGTTCTTC. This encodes CATSRRDYSKEQFF.

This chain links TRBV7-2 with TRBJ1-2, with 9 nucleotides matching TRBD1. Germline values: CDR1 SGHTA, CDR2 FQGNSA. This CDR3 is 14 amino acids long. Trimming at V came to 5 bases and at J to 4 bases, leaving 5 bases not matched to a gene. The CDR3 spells CASSVSGQGYGYTF. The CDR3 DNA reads TGTGCCAGCAGCGTATCGGGACAGGGCTATGGCTACACCTTC. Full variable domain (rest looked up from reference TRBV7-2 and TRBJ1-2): GAGVSQSPSNKVTEKGKDVELRCDPISGHTALYWYRQSLGQGLEFLIYFQGNSAPDKSGLPSDRFSAERTGGSVSTLTIQRTQQEDSAVYLCASSVSGQGYGYTFGSGTRLTVV.